These 10 T cell receptor beta chains originate from one sample sequenced in a study of T cell repertoires in cytomegalovirus infection. Antigens of these TCRs are unknown. TCRdb re-called the reads through MiXCR, storing one row per CDR3 protein. The sample consists of roughly 990,000 distinct CDR3 sequences, about a third of them appearing once. Sequenced here: cultured CD8+ T cells from PBMCs, sampled from culture after CMV antigen stimulation. The source of these receptors is a human donor in good health (CMV status not recorded). Some clones in this sample may be carry-over from other donors' samples.

This clonotype was detected a few times. The J gene is TRBJ1-2, the V gene TRBV19; weak D call: TRBD1 (5 bases). V lost 10 bases, J lost 7 bases, and 13 bases lay in between. CDR1 and CDR2 (germline): LNHDA, SQIVND (reference sequence). The CDR3 covers 11 residues. CDR3 sequence: CANTEGPGYTF. The CDR3 DNA sequence: TGTGCCAATACCGAGGGGCCTGGCTACACCTTC.

This clonotype was seen more than once but under ten times. The chain uses TRBV9 and TRBJ1-2, with D maybe TRBD1 (6 bases). Per germline, CDR1 SGDLS and CDR2 YYNGEE. V was cut by 4 bases and J by 0 bases, with 13 bases left in between. This CDR3 has 15 amino acids. CDR3 sequence: CASSPGDGANYGYTF. Here the CDR3 DNA reads TGTGCCAGCAGCCCAGGGGACGGAGCTAACTATGGCTACACCTTC.

This clonotype was counted between two and nine times. The CDR3 protein is CASSTDRMNTEAFF. The DNA for the CDR3 is TGTGCCAGCAGCACGGACAGGATGAACACTGAAGCTTTCTTT. The chain has TRBV11-3 and TRBJ1-1, with 7 bases that match TRBD1. The CDR3 has 14 amino acids. The J segment lost 0 bases and the V segment lost 5 bases, leaving 3 bases of the junction unmatched. The germline gives CDR1 SGHNT, CDR2 YENEEA.

The chain combines TRBV27 with TRBJ2-3; a weak D match, TRBD2 (6 bases). This CDR3 spans 13 amino acids. Trimming removed 8 bases from V and 1 base from J, with 10 bases in between. Germline V lookup: CDR1 MNHEY, CDR2 SMNVEV (reference sequence). CDR3 nucleotide sequence: TGTGCCAGCGGTTGGGGGGGCACAGATACGCAGTATTTT. Residues: CASGWGGTDTQYF.

The chain employs TRBV10-2 and TRBJ2-3; 7 bases map to TRBD2. V gave up 7 bases and J gave up 4 bases; unmatched junction bases: 8. The germline CDR1 and CDR2 sequences are WSHSY and SAAADI. The CDR3 has 14 amino acids. CDR3 in amino acids: CASTDRDYPDTQYF. The CDR3 DNA is TGCGCCAGCACCGACCGGGACTACCCAGATACGCAGTATTTT.

The rearrangement links TRBV5-5 to TRBJ1-5; D is unclear. CDR3 length equals 15 residues. V was cut by 0 bases and J by 3 bases, with 10 bases left in between. Germline V gene lookup returns CDR1 SGHKS and CDR2 YYEKEE (reference sequence). CDR3 nucleotides: TGTGCCAGCAGCTTGGCGGACGGTAACAATCAGCCCCAGCATTTT. As protein: CASSLADGNNQPQHF.

This clonotype was picked up a small number of times. The chain links TRBV24-1 to TRBJ2-1; 7 bases are shared with TRBD2. Germline V lookup: CDR1 KGHDR, CDR2 SFDVKD. V trimming: 7 bases; J trimming: 7 bases; junction bases outside the gene matches: 9. CDR3 length equals 14 residues. The CDR3 sequence is CATSQRGPVNEQFF. CDR3 DNA: TGTGCCACCAGCCAGCGGGGCCCAGTGAATGAGCAGTTCTTC.

V gene TRBV20-1 combines with J gene TRBJ1-2; 11 nucleotides line up with TRBD1. This CDR3 has 14 amino acids. The germline V gene encodes CDR1 DFQATT and CDR2 SNEGSKA (reference sequence). V dropped 3 bases and J dropped 3; count of bases not matched to a gene: 3. In DNA form, the CDR3 reads TGCAGTGCTAGGCGGACAGGGGGCGACTATGGCTACACCTTC. It encodes CSARRTGGDYGYTF.

This clonotype was seen a few times. The chain joins TRBV12-3 or TRBV12-4 to TRBJ2-7, with 10 bases identical to TRBD2. The V gene end was trimmed by 7 bases and the J gene end by 2 bases; junction bases not matched to a gene: 8. The CDR3 has 15 amino acids. This CDR3 is CASTHLSGGTYEQYF. The CDR3 DNA follows: TGTGCCAGCACTCACCTTAGCGGGGGGACCTACGAGCAGTACTTC.

This sequence joins TRBV27 and TRBJ2-5; the D gene is possibly TRBD1 (6 bases). CDR1 is MNHEY, CDR2 SMNVEV, per germline (reference sequence). The CDR3 has 11 residues. V lost 3 bases, J lost 10 bases, and 9 bases lay in between. CDR3 nucleotide sequence: TGTGCCAGCAGTTTCCAGGGGATCCAGTACTTC. It is translated as CASSFQGIQYF.